The entry that follows covers one T cell receptor (beta chain) sequence. The antigen is undetermined. This sample is part of a study of cytomegalovirus exposure and HLA in healthy donors. Study in general: The same platform was used for the 120 validation repertoires and the 650 to 800 first-cohort repertoires, a later analysis reported.

The repertoire was sequenced with immunoSEQ multiplex PCR; TCRdb's copy has only in-frame clones and lacks some. The sample holds about 56,000 clones, about 96% seen once. Per the germline V gene, CDR1 is MDHEN and CDR2 is SYDVKM. The CDR3 covers 15 residues. V shed 1 base and J shed 5 bases, with 14 bases lying between them. General study results and limits: Altogether, 160 or so TCR beta chains were recorded as cytomegalovirus-associated. Subsequent analysis found a tendency for first-cohort TCR clusters to co-occur within the 95 to 150 validation repertoires. Most TCR sequences were seen very rarely across donors, but some public TCRs occurred in many.

This clonotype was sampled from a woman aged 18-30 years in good health and CMV-seronegative. The source material was PBMCs. The J gene is TRBJ1-2, the V gene TRBV28, with a possible D match to TRBD1 (5 bases). CDR3 protein: CASSLSPGGDYGYTF. DNA for the CDR3: TGTGCCAGCAGTTTATCCCCGGGGGGGGATTATGGCTACACCTTC.